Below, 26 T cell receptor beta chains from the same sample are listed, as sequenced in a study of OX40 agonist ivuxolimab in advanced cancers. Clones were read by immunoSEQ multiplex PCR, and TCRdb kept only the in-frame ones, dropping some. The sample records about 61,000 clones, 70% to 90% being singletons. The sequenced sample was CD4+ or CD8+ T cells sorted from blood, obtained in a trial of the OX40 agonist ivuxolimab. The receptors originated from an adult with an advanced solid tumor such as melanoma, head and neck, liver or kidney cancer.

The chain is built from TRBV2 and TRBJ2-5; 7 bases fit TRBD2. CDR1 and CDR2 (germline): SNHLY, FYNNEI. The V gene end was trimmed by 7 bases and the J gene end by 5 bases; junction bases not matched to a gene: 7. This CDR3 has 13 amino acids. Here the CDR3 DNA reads TGTGCCAGCAACCCAGGACTAGTGGAGACCCAGTACTTC. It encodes CASNPGLVETQYF.

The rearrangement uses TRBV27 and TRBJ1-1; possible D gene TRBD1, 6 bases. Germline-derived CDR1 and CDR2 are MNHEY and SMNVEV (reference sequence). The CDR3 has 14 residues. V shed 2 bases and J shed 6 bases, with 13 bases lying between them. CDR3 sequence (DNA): TGTGCCAGCAGTTTAAACAGGGCAGACGCTGAAGCTTTCTTT. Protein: CASSLNRADAEAFF.

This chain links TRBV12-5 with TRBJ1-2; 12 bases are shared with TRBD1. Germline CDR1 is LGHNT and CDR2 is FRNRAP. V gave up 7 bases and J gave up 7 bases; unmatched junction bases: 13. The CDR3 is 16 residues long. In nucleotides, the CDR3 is TGTGCTAGTGCTTCATCTGCCGGGACAGGGGGCTCTGGCTACACCTTC. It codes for CASASSAGTGGSGYTF.

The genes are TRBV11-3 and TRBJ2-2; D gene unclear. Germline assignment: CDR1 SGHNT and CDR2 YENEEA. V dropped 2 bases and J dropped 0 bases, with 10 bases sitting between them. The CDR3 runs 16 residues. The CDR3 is CASSLYEKANTGELFF. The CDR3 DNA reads TGTGCCAGCAGCTTATACGAAAAAGCGAACACCGGGGAGCTGTTTTTT.

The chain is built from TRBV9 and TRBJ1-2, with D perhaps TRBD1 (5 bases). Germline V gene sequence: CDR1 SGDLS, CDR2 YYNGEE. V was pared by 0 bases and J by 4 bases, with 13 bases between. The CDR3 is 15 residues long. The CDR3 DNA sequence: TGTGCCAGCAGCGTAGATGGCGGGGGAACCTATGGCTACACCTTC. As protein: CASSVDGGGTYGYTF.

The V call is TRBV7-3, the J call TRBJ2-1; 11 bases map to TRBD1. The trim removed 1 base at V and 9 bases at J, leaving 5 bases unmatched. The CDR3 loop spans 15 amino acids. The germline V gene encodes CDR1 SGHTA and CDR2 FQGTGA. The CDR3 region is CASSLRDRGKGEQFF. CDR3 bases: TGTGCCAGCAGCTTAAGGGACAGGGGGAAAGGTGAGCAGTTCTTC.

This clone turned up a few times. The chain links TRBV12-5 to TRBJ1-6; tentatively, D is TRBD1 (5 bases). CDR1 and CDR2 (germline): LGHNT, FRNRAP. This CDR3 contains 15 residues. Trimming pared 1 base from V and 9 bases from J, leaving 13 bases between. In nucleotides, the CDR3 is TGTGCTAGTGGTTTGGGGGGGGAGGGGACTTCACCCCTCCACTTT. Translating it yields CASGLGGEGTSPLHF.

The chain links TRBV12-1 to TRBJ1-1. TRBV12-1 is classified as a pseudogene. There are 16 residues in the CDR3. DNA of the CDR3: TGTGCCAGCAGCTTTCCGAGGAGGTTCGGGAACACTGAAGCTTTCTTT. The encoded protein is CASSFPRRFGNTEAFF.

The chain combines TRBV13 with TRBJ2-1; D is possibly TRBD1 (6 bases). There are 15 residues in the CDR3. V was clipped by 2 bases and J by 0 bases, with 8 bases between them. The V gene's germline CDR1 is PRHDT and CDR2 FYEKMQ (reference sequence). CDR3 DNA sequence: TGTGCCAGCAGCTTAAGGGGGAGCTCCTACAATGAGCAGTTCTTC. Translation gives CASSLRGSSYNEQFF. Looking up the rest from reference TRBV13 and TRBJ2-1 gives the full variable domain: AAGVIQSPRHLIKEKRETATLKCYPIPRHDTVYWYQQGPGQDPQFLISFYEKMQSDKGSIPDRFSAQQFSDYHSELNMSSLELGDSALYFCASSLRGSSYNEQFFGPGTRLTVL.

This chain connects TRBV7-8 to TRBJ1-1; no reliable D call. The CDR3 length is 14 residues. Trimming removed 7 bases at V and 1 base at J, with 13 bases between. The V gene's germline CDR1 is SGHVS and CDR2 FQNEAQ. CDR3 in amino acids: CASKSNVGNTEAFF. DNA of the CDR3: TGTGCCAGCAAATCCAACGTCGGGAACACTGAAGCTTTCTTT.

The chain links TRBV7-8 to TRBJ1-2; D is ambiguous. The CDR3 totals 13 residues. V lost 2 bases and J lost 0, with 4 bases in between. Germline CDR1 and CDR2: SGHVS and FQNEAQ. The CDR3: CASSLSSNYGYTF. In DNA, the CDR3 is TGTGCCAGCAGCTTAAGCTCTAACTATGGCTACACCTTC. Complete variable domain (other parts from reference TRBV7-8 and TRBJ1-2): GAGVSQSPRYKVAKRGQDVALRCDPISGHVSLFWYQQALGQGPEFLTYFQNEAQLDKSGLPSDRFFAERPEGSVSTLKIQRTQQEDSAVYLCASSLSSNYGYTFGSGTRLTVV.

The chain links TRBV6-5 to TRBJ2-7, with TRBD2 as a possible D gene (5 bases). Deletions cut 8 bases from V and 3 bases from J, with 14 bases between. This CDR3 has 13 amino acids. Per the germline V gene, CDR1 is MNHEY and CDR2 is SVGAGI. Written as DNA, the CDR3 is TGTGCCAGCTCAGGAGGCGTGCGCTACGAGCAGTACTTC. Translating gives CASSGGVRYEQYF.

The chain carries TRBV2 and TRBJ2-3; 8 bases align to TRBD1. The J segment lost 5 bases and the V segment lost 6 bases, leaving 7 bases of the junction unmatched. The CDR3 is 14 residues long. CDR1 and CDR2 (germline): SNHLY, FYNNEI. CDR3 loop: CASRGGQGIDTQYF. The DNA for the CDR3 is TGTGCCAGCAGGGGTGGACAGGGAATAGATACGCAGTATTTT.

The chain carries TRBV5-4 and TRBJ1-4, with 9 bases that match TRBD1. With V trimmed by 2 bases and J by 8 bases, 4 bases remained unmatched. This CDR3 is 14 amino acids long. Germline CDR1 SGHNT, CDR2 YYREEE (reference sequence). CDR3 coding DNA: TGTGCCAGCAGCTTACAGGGGGCTGGGGAAAAACTGTTTTTT. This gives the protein CASSLQGAGEKLFF.

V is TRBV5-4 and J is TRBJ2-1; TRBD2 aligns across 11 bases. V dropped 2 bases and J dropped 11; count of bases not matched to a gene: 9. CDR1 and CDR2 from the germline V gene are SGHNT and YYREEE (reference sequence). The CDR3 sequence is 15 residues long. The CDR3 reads CASSLFVLAGEKQFF. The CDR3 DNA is TGTGCCAGCAGCTTATTCGTACTAGCGGGGGAAAAGCAGTTCTTC.

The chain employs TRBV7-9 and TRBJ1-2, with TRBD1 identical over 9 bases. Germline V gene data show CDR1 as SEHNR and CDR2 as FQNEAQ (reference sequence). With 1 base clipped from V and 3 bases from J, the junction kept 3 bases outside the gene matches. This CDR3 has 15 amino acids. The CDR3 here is CASSLVGQGYYGYTF. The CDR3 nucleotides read TGTGCCAGCAGCTTAGTGGGACAGGGTTACTATGGCTACACCTTC.

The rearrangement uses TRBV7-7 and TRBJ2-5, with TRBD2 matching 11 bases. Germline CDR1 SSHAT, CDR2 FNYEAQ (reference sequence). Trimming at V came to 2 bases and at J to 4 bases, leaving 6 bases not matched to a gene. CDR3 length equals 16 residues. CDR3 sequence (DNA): TGTGCCAGCAGCTTAAATAGCGGGGGGGTCAGAGAGACCCAGTACTTC. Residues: CASSLNSGGVRETQYF.

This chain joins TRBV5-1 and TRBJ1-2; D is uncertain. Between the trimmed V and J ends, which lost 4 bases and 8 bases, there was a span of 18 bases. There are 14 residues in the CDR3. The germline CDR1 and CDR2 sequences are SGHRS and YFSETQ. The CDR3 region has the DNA TGCGCCAGCAGCCTGCCGGGCCCTCTTAGCGGCTACACCTTC. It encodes CASSLPGPLSGYTF.

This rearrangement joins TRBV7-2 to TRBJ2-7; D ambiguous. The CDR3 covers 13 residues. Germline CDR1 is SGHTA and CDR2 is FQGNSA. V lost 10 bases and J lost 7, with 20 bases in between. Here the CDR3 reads CATRTESAREQYF. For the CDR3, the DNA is TGTGCCACCCGGACGGAGTCTGCTAGGGAGCAGTACTTC.

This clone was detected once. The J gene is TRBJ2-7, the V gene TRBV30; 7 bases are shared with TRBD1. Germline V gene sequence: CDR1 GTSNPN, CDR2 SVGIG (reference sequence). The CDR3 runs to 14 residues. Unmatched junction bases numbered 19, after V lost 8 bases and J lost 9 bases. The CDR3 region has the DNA TGTGCCGTGGCTCAGTGGACAGGCCGAGGAGGGCAGTACTTC. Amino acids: CAVAQWTGRGGQYF.

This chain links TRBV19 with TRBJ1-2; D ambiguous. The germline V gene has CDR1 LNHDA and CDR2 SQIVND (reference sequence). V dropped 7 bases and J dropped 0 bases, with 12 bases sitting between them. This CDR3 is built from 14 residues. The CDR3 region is CASISGGSNYGYTF. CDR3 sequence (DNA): TGTGCCAGTATCTCCGGAGGCTCTAACTATGGCTACACCTTC. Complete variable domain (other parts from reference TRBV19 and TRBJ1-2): DGGITQSPKYLFRKEGQNVTLSCEQNLNHDAMYWYRQDPGQGLRLIYYSQIVNDFQKGDIAEGYSVSREKKESFPLTVTSAQKNPTAFYLCASISGGSNYGYTFGSGTRLTVV.

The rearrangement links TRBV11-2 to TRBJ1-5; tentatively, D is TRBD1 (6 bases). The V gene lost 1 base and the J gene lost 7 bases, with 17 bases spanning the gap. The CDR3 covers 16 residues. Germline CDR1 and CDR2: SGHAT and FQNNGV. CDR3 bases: TGTGCCAGCAGCTTAGGTTCAGGTTCGGGGGGCCAGCCCCAGCATTTT. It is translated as CASSLGSGSGGQPQHF. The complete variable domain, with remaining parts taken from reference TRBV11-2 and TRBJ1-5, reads EAGVAQSPRYKIIEKRQSVAFWCNPISGHATLYWYQQILGQGPKLLIQFQNNGVVDDSQLPKDRFSAERLKGVDSTLKIQPAKLEDSAVYLCASSLGSGSGGQPQHFGDGTRLSIL.

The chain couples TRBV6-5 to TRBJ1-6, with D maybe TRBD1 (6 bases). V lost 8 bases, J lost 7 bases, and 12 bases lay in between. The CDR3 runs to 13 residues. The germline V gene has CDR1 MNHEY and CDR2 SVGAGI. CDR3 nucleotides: TGTGCCAGCGCTCCCACAGGGAATTCACCCCTCCACTTT. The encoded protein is CASAPTGNSPLHF.

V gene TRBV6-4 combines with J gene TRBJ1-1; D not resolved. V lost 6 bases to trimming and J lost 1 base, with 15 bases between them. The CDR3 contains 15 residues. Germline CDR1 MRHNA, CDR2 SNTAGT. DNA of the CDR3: TGTGCCAGCAGGGGTGACCCGACACGGAACACTGAAGCTTTCTTT. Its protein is CASRGDPTRNTEAFF.

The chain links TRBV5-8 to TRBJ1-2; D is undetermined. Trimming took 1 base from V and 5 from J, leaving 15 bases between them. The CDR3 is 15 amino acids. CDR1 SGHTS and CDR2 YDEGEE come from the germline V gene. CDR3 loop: CASSLTGGFSYGYTF. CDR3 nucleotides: TGTGCCAGCAGCTTGACGGGTGGGTTCTCTTATGGCTACACCTTC.

CDR3 sequence reads: CASSLLGGRRGGGEQYF. As DNA, the CDR3 is TGTGCCAGCAGTTTATTGGGTGGTAGAAGGGGCGGGGGGGAGCAGTACTTC. This chain connects TRBV27 to TRBJ2-7, with 8 bases aligning to TRBD2. The trim removed 1 base at V and 7 bases at J, leaving 15 bases unmatched. The CDR3 totals 17 residues. The germline V gene encodes CDR1 MNHEY and CDR2 SMNVEV (reference sequence).